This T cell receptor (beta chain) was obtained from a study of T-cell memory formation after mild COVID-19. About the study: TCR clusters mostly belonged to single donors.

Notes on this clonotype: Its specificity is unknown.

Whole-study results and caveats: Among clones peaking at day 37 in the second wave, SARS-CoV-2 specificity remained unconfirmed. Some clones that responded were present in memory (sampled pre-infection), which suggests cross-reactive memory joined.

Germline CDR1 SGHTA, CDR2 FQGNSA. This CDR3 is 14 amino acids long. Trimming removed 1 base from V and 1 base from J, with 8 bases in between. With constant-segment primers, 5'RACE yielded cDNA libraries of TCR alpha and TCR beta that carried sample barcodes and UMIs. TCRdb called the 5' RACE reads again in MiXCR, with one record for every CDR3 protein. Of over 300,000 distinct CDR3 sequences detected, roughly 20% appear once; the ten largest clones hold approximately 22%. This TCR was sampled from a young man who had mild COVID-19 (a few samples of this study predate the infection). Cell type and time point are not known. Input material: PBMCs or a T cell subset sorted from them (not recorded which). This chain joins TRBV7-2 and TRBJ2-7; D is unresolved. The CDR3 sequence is CASSLVGSSYEQYV. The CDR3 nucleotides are TGTGCCAGCAGCTTAGTGGGCAGTTCCTACGAGCAGTACGTC.